This T cell receptor beta chain is drawn from a study of human T cells and chemical hapten exposure. Time point of the sample: pre-sensitization, week 0. Treatment specified: therapeutic diphenylcyclopropenone sensitization with weekly scalp DPC. Total RNA was isolated from unfractionated whole blood. Deletions cut 0 bases from V and 0 bases from J, with 18 bases between. This CDR3 spans 18 amino acids. Germline assignment: CDR1 MNHEY and CDR2 SVGEGT. How the authors handled the data: Sample TCR counts, which ranged from roughly 20,000 to 750,000, had a median of around 93,000. TCRdb re-analysed the RACE reads in MiXCR, keeping a single row per CDR3 protein. TCRdb, not the authors, supplied the V and J calls. The sample consists of more than 100,000 distinct CDR3 sequences, about 13% of them appearing once.

The starting material was whole blood, obtained in connection with sensitization to the hapten diphenylcyclopropenone (DPC). The receptor was isolated from a young woman with alopecia areata. Some clones in this sample may be carry-over from other donors' samples. V is TRBV6-2 or TRBV6-3 and J is TRBJ2-7; D may be TRBD2 (6 bases). The CDR3: CASSYSIEPWDFSYEQYF. CDR3 coding DNA: TGTGCCAGCAGTTACTCGATCGAACCGTGGGACTTCTCCTACGAGCAGTACTTC.